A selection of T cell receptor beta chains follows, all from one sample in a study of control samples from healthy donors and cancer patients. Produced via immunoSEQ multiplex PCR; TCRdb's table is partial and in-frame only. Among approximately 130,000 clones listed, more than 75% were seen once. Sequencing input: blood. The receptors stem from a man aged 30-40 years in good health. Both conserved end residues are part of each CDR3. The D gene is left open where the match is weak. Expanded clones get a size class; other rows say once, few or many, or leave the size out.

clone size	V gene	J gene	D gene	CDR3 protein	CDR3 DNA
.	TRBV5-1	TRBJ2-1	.	CASSELGNPYNEQFF	TGCGCCAGCAGCGAGTTGGGGAACCCCTACAATGAGCAGTTCTTC
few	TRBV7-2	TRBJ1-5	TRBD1	CASSLGGQGKGPQHF	TGTGCCAGCAGCTTAGGCGGACAGGGAAAAGGGCCCCAGCATTTT
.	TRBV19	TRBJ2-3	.	CASSMGSTDTQYF	TGTGCCAGTAGTATGGGAAGCACAGATACGCAGTATTTT
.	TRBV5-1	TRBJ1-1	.	CASSSDVVRGTEAFF	TGCGCCAGCAGCTCCGATGTGGTTAGGGGCACTGAAGCTTTCTTT
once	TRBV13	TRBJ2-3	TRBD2	CASSPRGAITDTQYF	TGTGCCAGCAGCCCGCGGGGGGCCATCACAGATACGCAGTATTTT
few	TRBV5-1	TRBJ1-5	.	CATPTGQGNQPQHF	TGCGCCACGCCCACAGGGCAAGGCAATCAGCCCCAGCATTTT
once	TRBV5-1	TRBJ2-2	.	CASSLAVDTGELFF	TGCGCCAGCAGCTTGGCCGTTGACACCGGGGAGCTGTTTTTT
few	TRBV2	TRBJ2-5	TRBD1	CASTLGQKQETQYF	TGTGCCAGCACCTTGGGACAGAAGCAAGAGACCCAGTACTTC
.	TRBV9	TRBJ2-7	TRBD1	CASSGGSQGAYEQYF	TGTGCCAGCAGCGGAGGATCCCAGGGGGCCTACGAGCAGTACTTC
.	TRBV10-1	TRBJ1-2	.	CASSEGNSNYGYTF	TGCGCCAGCAGTGAAGGAAACTCCAACTATGGCTACACCTTC
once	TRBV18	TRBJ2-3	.	CASSPPEEDTQYF	TGTGCCAGCTCACCACCGGAGGAGGATACGCAGTATTTT